These 8 T cell receptor beta chains were all obtained from the same sample, sequenced in a study of Graves' ophthalmopathy and Graves' hyperthyroidism. Amplification from RNA transcripts yielded the TCR beta CDR3 regions. An opening RT-PCR round employed HTBI primers and preceded a second-round multiplex PCR. TCRdb used MiXCR to reprocess the multiplex PCR reads, holding one entry per CDR3 protein. Of roughly 500,000 distinct CDR3 sequences in the sample, around 14% were seen once. Sequencing was done on a sample of blood. These receptors were obtained from a woman aged 25-40 years with Graves' ophthalmopathy.

There are many counts of this clonotype. V is TRBV6-5 and J is TRBJ1-1, with TRBD1 matching over 8 bases. The CDR3 has 13 residues. J lost 7 bases, V lost 3 bases, and 4 bases had no gene match. Germline lookup yields CDR1 MNHEY and CDR2 SVGAGI. The CDR3 protein is CASSYSGTGEAFF. The CDR3 DNA reads as TGTGCCAGCAGTTATTCCGGGACAGGTGAAGCTTTCTTT.

This clonotype was observed many times. This chain joins TRBV28 and TRBJ1-1; the D gene is possibly TRBD1 (6 bases). The germline V and J ends were trimmed by 7 bases and 0 bases, with 12 bases remaining between them. The CDR3 covers 14 residues. Looked up from germline, CDR1 is MDHEN and CDR2 is SYDVKM. CDR3 protein: CASTPQGLNTEAFF. The CDR3 region has the DNA TGTGCCAGCACCCCCCAGGGGCTGAACACTGAAGCTTTCTTT.

This clonotype was seen ten or more times. V and J are TRBV11-2 and TRBJ2-2; D remains ambiguous. This CDR3 is 16 amino acids long. V lost 5 bases and J 0 bases, leaving 13 bases between the germline ends. Germline V gene lookup returns CDR1 SGHAT and CDR2 FQNNGV. The CDR3 is CASSVLSTSNTGELFF. The CDR3 nucleotides are TGTGCCAGCAGCGTCTTAAGCACCTCGAACACCGGGGAGCTGTTTTTT.

This clonotype appeared once. A much larger clone lies a single base off, so this may be a read error. The chain has TRBV24-1 and TRBJ1-5, with D possibly TRBD1 on 6 matching bases. This CDR3 has 14 amino acids. Germline V lookup: CDR1 KGHDR, CDR2 SFDVKD. V lost 8 bases and J lost 3, with 13 bases in between. The CDR3 loop is CATISTGPNQPQHF. As DNA, the CDR3 is TGTGCCACCATCTCGACAGGCCCCAATCAGCCCCAGCATTTT.

Many counts were recorded for this clonotype. The CDR3 sequence is CASSIPADIQYF. The CDR3 nucleotides read TGTGCCAGCAGTATACCAGCGGACATTCAGTACTTC. V gene TRBV28 combines with J gene TRBJ2-4, with D tentatively TRBD2 (5 bases). Germline V gene lookup returns CDR1 MDHEN and CDR2 SYDVKM. The CDR3 runs to 12 residues. Trimming removed 5 bases at V and 8 bases at J, with 10 bases between. The variable domain in full, with the rest retrieved from reference TRBV28 and TRBJ2-4, is DVKVTQSSRYLVKRTGEKVFLECVQDMDHENMFWYRQDPGLGLRLIYFSYDVKMKEKGDIPEGYSVSREKKERFSLILESASTNQTSMYLCASSIPADIQYFGAGTRLSVL.

This clonotype showed up many times. This chain links TRBV28 with TRBJ2-7; 9 bases fit TRBD1. Trimming removed 7 bases from V and 3 bases from J; junction bases left unmatched: 7. Germline V gives CDR1 MDHEN, CDR2 SYDVKM. This CDR3 comprises 14 residues. The CDR3 DNA reads TGTGCCAGCACCCCTGGGGACAGGGTCTACGAGCAGTACTTC. This translates into CASTPGDRVYEQYF.

The chain recombines TRBV6-2 or TRBV6-3 with TRBJ1-1; 9 nucleotides align to TRBD1. V lost 6 bases and J lost 7; bases outside the gene matches: 9. Germline CDR1 reads MNHEY; CDR2 reads SVGEGT. The CDR3 sequence is 14 residues long. The CDR3 protein is CASRIGDRVGEAFF. DNA for the CDR3: TGTGCCAGCAGGATAGGGGACAGGGTTGGTGAAGCTTTCTTT.

This clonotype appeared many times. CDR3 DNA sequence: TGCAGTGCTGTCGTTCGGGCGATGAGCAATCAGCCCCAGCATTTT. Translated, it gives CSAVVRAMSNQPQHF. This chain uses TRBV20-1 with TRBJ1-5; D gene uncertain. Between the trimmed V and J ends, which lost 5 bases and 1 base, there was a span of 15 bases. The V gene's germline CDR1 is DFQATT and CDR2 SNEGSKA (reference sequence). The CDR3 loop spans 15 amino acids.